This T cell receptor beta chain is from a study of T cells in Graves' hyperthyroidism and ophthalmopathy. Amplification yielded TCR beta CDR3 regions, with RNA transcripts as the source. A first-round RT-PCR of the TCR CDR3 used the HTBI primer set. TCRdb redid the calling of the multiplex PCR reads with MiXCR, one entry per CDR3 protein. The table records approximately 420,000 distinct CDR3 sequences, about 15% of them present only once. Losses at the gene ends were 6 bases for V and 8 bases for J; bases not matched to a gene: 3. Germline assignment: CDR1 MNHNS and CDR2 SASEGT. This CDR3 contains 13 residues. Study-wide findings and caveats: In blood, most of the thyroid clonotypes expanded above 0.001 were also present. In the analysis, a 13 V-J model separated ophthalmopathy from stable hyperthyroidism. With a median lead of around 5.9 months before onset, the model predicted ophthalmopathy.

This clonotype was detected ten times or more. Its antigen is not known. This rearrangement joins TRBV6-1 to TRBJ2-1, with 11 bases fitting TRBD2. The clonotype comes from a woman aged 30 to 39 with Graves' hyperthyroidism. What was sequenced was blood. Written as DNA, the CDR3 is TGTGCCAGCAGACTAGCGGGAGTGCATGAGCAGTTCTTC. Translated, it gives CASRLAGVHEQFF.